A single sample gave rise to the 26 T cell receptor beta chains below, sequenced in a study of T cell repertoires in aging, cancer and after chemotherapy. Amplification of TCR beta used genomic DNA extracted from peripheral blood. Multiplex touch-down PCR with TRB-A/B primers amplified rearranged V-D-J TRB sequences. TCRdb used MiXCR to reprocess the multiplex PCR reads, holding one entry per CDR3 protein. The sample yields hundreds of distinct CDR3 sequences, roughly 22% seen once. Source material: blood. The receptors come from a human donor with a blood cancer.

By share, this clonotype counts as medium-sized (0.01 to 0.1%). The V gene is TRBV19, the J gene TRBJ1-2; maybe TRBD1 (5 bases). The CDR3 is 14 amino acids. Trimming pared 3 bases from V and 6 bases from J, leaving 14 bases between. Germline loops: CDR1 LNHDA, CDR2 SQIVND (reference sequence). The DNA of the CDR3 is TGTGCCAGTAGTATTTCGCAGGGAACTGATGGCTACACCTTC. Amino acids: CASSISQGTDGYTF.

This clonotype is judged large. The CDR3 loop is CASSTRGGTSGGGRTDTQYF. The CDR3, as DNA: TGTGCCAGTAGTACCAGGGGGGGGACTAGCGGGGGGGGCCGCACAGATACGCAGTATTTT. The chain recombines TRBV19 with TRBJ2-3; 16 bases align to TRBD2. The V and J ends lost 4 bases and 1 base, in that order; junction bases with no gene match: 11. Germline CDR1 reads LNHDA; CDR2 reads SQIVND (reference sequence). CDR3 length: 20 residues. Drawing the rest from reference TRBV19 and TRBJ2-3, the complete variable domain is DGGITQSPKYLFRKEGQNVTLSCEQNLNHDAMYWYRQDPGQGLRLIYYSQIVNDFQKGDIAEGYSVSREKKESFPLTVTSAQKNPTAFYLCASSTRGGTSGGGRTDTQYFGPGTRLTVL.

This clonotype is large (0.1 to 1%) within its sample. V and J are TRBV29-1 and TRBJ1-2, with 8 bases matching TRBD1. Germline assignment: CDR1 SQVTM and CDR2 ANQGSEA. The CDR3 sequence is 13 residues long. J was trimmed by 7 bases and V by 6 bases; bases with no gene match: 10. Here the CDR3 DNA reads TGCAGCGTCGTGGACAGGGAAGCACCTGGCTACACCTTC. Translation gives CSVVDREAPGYTF.

Sample share makes this clonotype medium-sized. This sequence joins TRBV11-2 and TRBJ2-5; 7 positions agree with TRBD1. Germline CDR1 SGHAT, CDR2 FQNNGV. The CDR3 runs 14 residues. After removal of 7 bases from V and 2 bases from J, the junction contained 7 bases not matched to a gene. This chain's CDR3 is CASKLTGQQETQYF. CDR3 nucleotides: TGTGCCAGCAAGCTAACGGGACAGCAAGAGACCCAGTACTTC.

In this sample, this clonotype is medium-sized. The chain links TRBV27 to TRBJ2-7, with D possibly being TRBD1 (5 bases). The CDR3 has 12 residues. Germline CDR1 and CDR2: MNHEY and SMNVEV (reference sequence). Trimming stripped 5 bases from V and 6 bases from J, with 11 bases between. CDR3 DNA: TGTGCCAGCAGTCCGACCAGGGCCGAGCAGTACTTC. Its translation is CASSPTRAEQYF.

In its sample, this clonotype ranks as medium-sized. The V and J genes are TRBV12-3 or TRBV12-4 and TRBJ2-1; 12 bases fit TRBD2. V shed 4 bases, J shed 9 bases, and the junction held 4 bases outside the gene matches. CDR3 length equals 14 residues. CDR3 loop: CASSSSGGAGEQFF. The CDR3 DNA sequence: TGTGCCAGCAGTTCTAGCGGGGGGGCCGGTGAGCAGTTCTTC.

By share of the sample, this clonotype is large. V gene TRBV15 combines with J gene TRBJ2-3, with D hard to call. Germline values: CDR1 LNHNV, CDR2 YYDKDF (reference sequence). V was clipped by 1 base and J by 0 bases, with 11 bases between them. This CDR3 comprises 16 residues. CDR3 residues: CATSRGTATSTDTQYF. In DNA form, the CDR3 reads TGTGCCACCAGCAGAGGAACTGCGACTAGCACAGATACGCAGTATTTT.

This clonotype is judged medium-sized. This chain connects TRBV30 to TRBJ2-7, with 10 bases that match TRBD1. The CDR3 is 15 amino acids. V gave up 2 bases and J gave up 7 bases; unmatched junction bases: 11. Germline lookup yields CDR1 GTSNPN and CDR2 SVGIG (reference sequence). The DNA for the CDR3 is TGTGCCTGGAGTTCCTTTGGAGACAGGGGGCTTGAGCAGTACTTC. Protein sequence: CAWSSFGDRGLEQYF. The variable domain in full, with the rest retrieved from reference TRBV30 and TRBJ2-7, is SQTIHQWPATLVQPVGSPLSLECTVEGTSNPNLYWYRQAAGRGLQLLFYSVGIGQISSEVPQNLSASRPQDRQFILSSKKLLLSDSGFYLCAWSSFGDRGLEQYFGPGTRLTVT.

This chain links TRBV23-1 with TRBJ2-7; 7 nucleotides agree with TRBD2. TRBV23-1 is an open reading frame whose function is uncertain. With 6 bases clipped from V and 2 bases from J, the junction kept 10 bases outside the gene matches. This CDR3 region has 15 residues. The CDR3 coding sequence is TGCGCCAGCAGCCCCTGGGAGGGTCCTACCTACGAGCAGTACTTC. It codes for CASSPWEGPTYEQYF.

In this sample, this clonotype is medium-sized. The chain joins TRBV27 to TRBJ2-7; D not resolved. Germline-derived CDR1 and CDR2 are MNHEY and SMNVEV (reference sequence). The ends were cut back, 6 bases at V and 3 bases at J, with 12 bases in the middle. The CDR3 loop spans 13 amino acids. CDR3 loop: CASSLTVFYEQYF. DNA of the CDR3: TGTGCCAGCAGCTTGACGGTCTTCTACGAGCAGTACTTC.

The chain carries TRBV6-5 and TRBJ1-2, with 8 bases identical to TRBD1. After removal of 4 bases from V and 3 bases from J, the junction contained 1 base not matched to a gene. The germline gives CDR1 MNHEY, CDR2 SVGAGI. This CDR3 has 13 amino acids. The CDR3 sequence: CASSSTGDYGYTF. CDR3 nucleotides: TGTGCCAGCAGTTCGACAGGGGACTATGGCTACACCTTC.

This clonotype is deemed medium-sized. The V call is TRBV6-4, the J call TRBJ2-2; 13 bases match TRBD2. CDR3 length: 18 residues. V was clipped by 5 bases and J by 0 bases; unmatched bases: 6. Germline CDR1 and CDR2: MRHNA and SNTAGT. The CDR3 DNA is TGTGCCAGCAGTAAAGGACTAGCGGGAGATCCGAACACCGGGGAGCTGTTTTTT. It is translated as CASSKGLAGDPNTGELFF.

Relative to its sample, this clonotype is medium-sized. In DNA form, the CDR3 reads TGTGCCAGCAGTTATTCCGGACAGGGGAACACTGAAGCTTTCTTT. Its translation: CASSYSGQGNTEAFF. The chain links TRBV6-5 to TRBJ1-1; the match to TRBD1 covers 8 bases. Germline V gene lookup returns CDR1 MNHEY and CDR2 SVGAGI. The CDR3 is 15 amino acids. Trimming cost V 3 bases and J 1 base; bases outside gene matches: 4.

This clonotype is termed medium-sized (0.01 to 0.1%). The gene calls are TRBV27 and TRBJ2-1; D is uncertain. From germline, CDR1 is MNHEY and CDR2 SMNVEV (reference sequence). V gave up 6 bases and J gave up 7 bases, with 7 bases separating them. The CDR3 has 11 residues. CDR3 residues: CASRRENEQFF. DNA of the CDR3: TGTGCCAGCAGAAGGGAAAATGAGCAGTTCTTC.

By frequency in the sample, this clonotype is medium-sized. The gene calls are TRBV18 and TRBJ1-5; D not certain. This CDR3 has 14 amino acids. Germline CDR1 is KGHSH and CDR2 is LQKENI. V gave up 6 bases and J gave up 4 bases, with 13 bases separating them. CDR3 protein: CASSQAAGNQPQHF. CDR3 coding DNA: TGTGCCAGCTCCCAGGCGGCAGGTAATCAGCCCCAGCATTTT.

CDR3 residues: CASSLLGGNTDTQYF. CDR3 nucleotide sequence: TGTGCCAGCAGCCTACTCGGGGGGAACACAGATACGCAGTATTTT. The V gene is TRBV6-2 or TRBV6-3, the J gene TRBJ2-3; TRBD2 aligns across 7 bases. Germline V CDR1 and CDR2: MNHEY, SVGEGT. Germline trimming cut 6 bases from V and 2 bases from J; bases unmatched to any gene: 8. CDR3 length: 15 amino acids.

V is TRBV6-6 and J is TRBJ2-5, with D tentatively TRBD1 (6 bases). The CDR3 spans 15 residues. V gave up 0 bases and J gave up 5 bases, with 13 bases separating them. Germline V gives CDR1 MNHNY, CDR2 SVGAGI (reference sequence). As DNA, the CDR3 is TGTGCCAGCAGTTACTCCACAGGGAAAGGGGAGACCCAGTACTTC. Its translation is CASSYSTGKGETQYF.

The chain is built from TRBV20-1 and TRBJ2-1, with 9 bases that match TRBD2. The CDR3 consists of 14 residues. The germline V gene encodes CDR1 DFQATT and CDR2 SNEGSKA (reference sequence). The V segment lost 2 bases and the J segment 10 bases; nucleotides outside the gene matches: 9. CDR3: CSARQAGGPGEQFF. The CDR3 coding sequence is TGCAGTGCTAGACAAGCGGGAGGCCCAGGGGAGCAGTTCTTC.

The gene calls are TRBV20-1 and TRBJ1-1, with D tentatively TRBD1 (5 bases). The germline CDR1 and CDR2 sequences are DFQATT and SNEGSKA (reference sequence). Trimming removed 1 base at V and 4 bases at J, with 13 bases between. The CDR3 has 14 amino acids. The CDR3 region is CSARGLEGSTEAFF. CDR3 DNA: TGCAGTGCTAGAGGGTTAGAGGGGTCCACTGAAGCTTTCTTT.

This chain links TRBV15 with TRBJ2-5; 7 bases line up with TRBD1. The length of the CDR3 is 16 residues. Germline V gene sequence: CDR1 LNHNV, CDR2 YYDKDF (reference sequence). The V segment lost 3 bases and the J segment 1 base; nucleotides outside the gene matches: 8. The CDR3 spells CATSSGSGQSQETQYF. The CDR3 nucleotides read TGTGCCACCAGCAGCGGTTCGGGACAGAGCCAAGAGACCCAGTACTTC.

This clonotype appeared a few times. The V gene is TRBV12-3 or TRBV12-4, the J gene TRBJ2-7; either TRBD1 or TRBD2 may fit D (5 bases each). CDR3 length: 13 residues. Trimming removed 6 bases at V and 2 bases at J, with 11 bases between. CDR3 coding DNA: TGTGCCAGCAGCCCGGGACGGGCCTACGAGCAGTACTTC. It codes for CASSPGRAYEQYF.

This clonotype is classed as medium-sized. The V call is TRBV7-9, the J call TRBJ2-5, with D possibly TRBD2 on 6 matching bases. The V gene lost 1 base and the J gene lost 5 bases, with 14 bases spanning the gap. This CDR3 contains 15 residues. CDR1 and CDR2 (germline): SEHNR, FQNEAQ (reference sequence). CDR3 DNA: TGTGCCAGCAGCTTAGTGCTGGGGAGGTGGGAGACCCAGTACTTC. Residues: CASSLVLGRWETQYF.

This clonotype has more than one count but fewer than ten. The V and J genes are TRBV20-1 and TRBJ2-3, with 14 bases that match TRBD2. V was pared by 0 bases and J by 2 bases, with 13 bases of the junction left unmatched. The CDR3 has 20 amino acids. Germline V CDR1 and CDR2: DFQATT, SNEGSKA (reference sequence). The CDR3 DNA is TGCAGTGCTAGAGATCTGGGGACGACTAGCGGGAGGGCCTACACAGATACGCAGTATTTT. Translating it yields CSARDLGTTSGRAYTDTQYF.

Judged by abundance, this clonotype is large (0.1 to 1%). The V call is TRBV19, the J call TRBJ1-3; D gene unclear. Deletions cut 3 bases from V and 0 bases from J, with 9 bases between. This CDR3 spans 15 amino acids. The germline V gene encodes CDR1 LNHDA and CDR2 SQIVND (reference sequence). The CDR3 region has the DNA TGTGCCAGTAGTATCCCCTGGAGCTCTGGAAACACCATATATTTT. This gives the protein CASSIPWSSGNTIYF.

By sample share, this clonotype is medium-sized (0.01 to 0.1%). The V and J genes are TRBV18 and TRBJ2-2, with D perhaps TRBD1 (6 bases). CDR3 length: 16 residues. The V end lost 3 bases, the J end lost 4 bases, and 15 bases lay between the germline ends. CDR1 KGHSH and CDR2 LQKENI come from the germline V gene. The CDR3 region has the DNA TGTGCCAGCTCACCGGAAGTCTCCAGGGGCACCGGGGAGCTGTTTTTT. Protein product: CASSPEVSRGTGELFF.

This clonotype is labeled large. This rearrangement joins TRBV15 to TRBJ2-2; 7 positions match TRBD1. Trimming cost V 0 bases and J 5 bases; bases outside gene matches: 12. Germline values: CDR1 LNHNV, CDR2 YYDKDF (reference sequence). The CDR3 is 18 residues long. The CDR3 DNA reads TGTGCCACCAGCAGAGATCTCACGCAGGGACAGCTGACCGGGGAGCTGTTTTTT. This sequence encodes CATSRDLTQGQLTGELFF.